This TCR beta chain was found in a study of molecular identifiers for immune sequencing clone quantification. Across the whole study: Four of five RNA aliquots from about 19,000 or 110,000 naive CD8 T cells were sequenced.

Germline V gene sequence: CDR1 LGHNA, CDR2 YSLEER. V was cut by 5 bases and J by 7 bases, with 11 bases left in between. This CDR3 contains 13 residues. Previously described methods and listed TCR primers were used for bulk TCR libraries. Using its own MiXCR run on the PCR reads, TCRdb lists one record per CDR3 protein. Seen here are some 320,000 distinct CDR3 sequences, over 20% observed once, and the top ten hold over 0.7%. With 10%, 30% or 50% of RNA, about 17,000 to 1,000,000 naive CD8 T cells were sequenced. The sorting of naive CD8 T cells used the CD8+CD4-CCR7+CD45RA+ phenotype. This clonotype was picked up a small number of times.

This receptor was taken from a human donor in good health. Some libraries in this study had Jurkat cell RNA spiked in. Sequencing was performed on naive CD8+ T cells from blood, with Jurkat cell RNA spiked in. This sample's subset: FACS-sorted CD8+CD4-CCR7+CD45RA+ naive T cells. The chain is built from TRBV4-3 and TRBJ1-4; D possibly corresponds to TRBD1 (5 bases). CDR3 DNA sequence: TGCGCCAGCAGCGGATACGGGGGTGAAAAACTGTTTTTT. Its translation is CASSGYGGEKLFF.